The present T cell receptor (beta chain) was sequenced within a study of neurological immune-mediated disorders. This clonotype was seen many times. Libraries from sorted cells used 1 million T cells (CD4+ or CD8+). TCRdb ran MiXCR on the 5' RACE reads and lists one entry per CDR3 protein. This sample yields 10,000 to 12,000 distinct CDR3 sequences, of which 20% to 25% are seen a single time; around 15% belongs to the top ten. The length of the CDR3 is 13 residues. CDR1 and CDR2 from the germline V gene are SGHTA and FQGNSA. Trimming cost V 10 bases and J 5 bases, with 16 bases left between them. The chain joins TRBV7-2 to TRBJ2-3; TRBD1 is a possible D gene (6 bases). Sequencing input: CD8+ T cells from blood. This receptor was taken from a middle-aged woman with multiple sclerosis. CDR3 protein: CATNEGGRDTQYF. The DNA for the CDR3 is TGTGCCACCAATGAAGGGGGTAGAGATACGCAGTATTTT.